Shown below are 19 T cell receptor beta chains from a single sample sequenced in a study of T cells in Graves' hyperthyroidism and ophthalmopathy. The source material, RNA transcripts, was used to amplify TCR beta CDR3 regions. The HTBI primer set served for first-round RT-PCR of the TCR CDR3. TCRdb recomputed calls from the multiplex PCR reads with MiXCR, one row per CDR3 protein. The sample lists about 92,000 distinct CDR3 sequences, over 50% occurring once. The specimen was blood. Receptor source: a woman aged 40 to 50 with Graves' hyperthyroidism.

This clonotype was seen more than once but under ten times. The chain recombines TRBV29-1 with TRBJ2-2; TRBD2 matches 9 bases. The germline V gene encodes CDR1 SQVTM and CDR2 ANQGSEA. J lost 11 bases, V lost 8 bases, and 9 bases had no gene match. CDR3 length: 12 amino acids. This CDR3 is CSFAGGVGELFF. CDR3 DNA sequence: TGCAGCTTCGCGGGAGGGGTGGGCGAGCTGTTTTTT.

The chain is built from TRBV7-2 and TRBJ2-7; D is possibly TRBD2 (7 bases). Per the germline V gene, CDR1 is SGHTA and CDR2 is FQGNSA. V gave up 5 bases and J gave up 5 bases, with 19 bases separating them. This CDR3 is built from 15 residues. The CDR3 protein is CTSSNSWGGADEQYF. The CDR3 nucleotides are TGTACCAGCAGCAATTCCTGGGGGGGCGCAGACGAGCAGTACTTC.

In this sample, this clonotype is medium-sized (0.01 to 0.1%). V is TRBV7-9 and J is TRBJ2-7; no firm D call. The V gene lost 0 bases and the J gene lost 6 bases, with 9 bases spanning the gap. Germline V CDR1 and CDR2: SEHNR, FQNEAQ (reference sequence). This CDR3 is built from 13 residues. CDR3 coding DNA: TGTGCCAGCAGCTTAGCAGGGATGGGCGAGCAGTACTTC. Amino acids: CASSLAGMGEQYF.

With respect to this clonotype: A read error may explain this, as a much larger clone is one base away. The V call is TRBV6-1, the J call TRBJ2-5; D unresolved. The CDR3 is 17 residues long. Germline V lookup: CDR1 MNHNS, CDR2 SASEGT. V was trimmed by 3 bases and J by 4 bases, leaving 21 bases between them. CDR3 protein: CASSDPPFRRHLETQYF. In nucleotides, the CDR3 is TGTGCCAGCAGTGACCCTCCATTCCGGAGACATTTAGAGACCCAGTACTTC.

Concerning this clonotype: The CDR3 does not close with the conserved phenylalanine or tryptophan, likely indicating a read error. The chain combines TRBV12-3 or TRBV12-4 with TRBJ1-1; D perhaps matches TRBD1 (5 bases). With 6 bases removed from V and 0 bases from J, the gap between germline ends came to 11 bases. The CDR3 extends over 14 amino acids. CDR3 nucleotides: TGTGCCAGCAGCTGGCAGGGCATGAACACTGAAGCTTTCTCT. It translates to CASSWQGMNTEAFS.

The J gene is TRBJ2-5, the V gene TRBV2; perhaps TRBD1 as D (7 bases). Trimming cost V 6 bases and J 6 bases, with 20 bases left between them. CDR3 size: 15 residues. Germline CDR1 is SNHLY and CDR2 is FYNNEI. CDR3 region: CASRDQGGAKKTQYF. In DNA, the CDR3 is TGTGCCAGCAGGGACCAGGGGGGAGCCAAGAAGACCCAGTACTTC.

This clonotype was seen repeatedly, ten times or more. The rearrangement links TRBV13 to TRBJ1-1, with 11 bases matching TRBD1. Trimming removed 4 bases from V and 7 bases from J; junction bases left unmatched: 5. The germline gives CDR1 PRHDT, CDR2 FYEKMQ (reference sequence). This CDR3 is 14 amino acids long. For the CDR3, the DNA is TGTGCCAGCAGCTGGACAGGGGGCGTCGGTGAAGCTTTCTTT. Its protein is CASSWTGGVGEAFF.

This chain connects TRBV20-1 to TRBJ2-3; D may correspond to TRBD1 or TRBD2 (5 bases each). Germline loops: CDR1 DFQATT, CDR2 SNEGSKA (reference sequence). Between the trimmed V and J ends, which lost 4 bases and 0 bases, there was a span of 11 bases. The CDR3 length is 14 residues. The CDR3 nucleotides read TGCAGTGCTATCCCGGGACGAAGCACAGATACGCAGTATTTT. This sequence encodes CSAIPGRSTDTQYF.

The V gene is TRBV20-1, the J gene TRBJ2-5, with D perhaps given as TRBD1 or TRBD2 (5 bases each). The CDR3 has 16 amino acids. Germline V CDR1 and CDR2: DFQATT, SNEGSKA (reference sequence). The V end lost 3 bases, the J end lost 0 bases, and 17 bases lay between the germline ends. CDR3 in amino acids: CSARSGGPGDQETQYF. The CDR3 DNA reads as TGCAGTGCTAGGAGTGGGGGTCCGGGTGACCAAGAGACCCAGTACTTC.

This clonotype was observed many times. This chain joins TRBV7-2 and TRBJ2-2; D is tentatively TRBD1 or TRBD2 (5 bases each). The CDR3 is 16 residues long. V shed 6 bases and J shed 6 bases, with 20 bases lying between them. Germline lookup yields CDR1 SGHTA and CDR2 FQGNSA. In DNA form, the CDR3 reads TGTGCCAGCAGTTACCTCAGGGTGGAGGCCCCCGGGGAGCTGTTTTTT. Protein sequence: CASSYLRVEAPGELFF.

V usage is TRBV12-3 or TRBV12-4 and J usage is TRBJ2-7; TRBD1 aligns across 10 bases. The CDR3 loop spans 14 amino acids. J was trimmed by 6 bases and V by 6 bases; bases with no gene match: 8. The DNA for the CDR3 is TGTGCCAGCAGGACCCTTCGGGACAGGGGCGAGCAGTACTTC. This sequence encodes CASRTLRDRGEQYF.

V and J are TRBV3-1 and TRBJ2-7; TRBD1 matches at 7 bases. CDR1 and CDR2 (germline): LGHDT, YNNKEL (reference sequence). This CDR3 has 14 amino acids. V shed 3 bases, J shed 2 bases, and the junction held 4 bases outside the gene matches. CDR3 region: CASSQWDRPYEQYF. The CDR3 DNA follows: TGTGCCAGCAGCCAGTGGGACAGACCCTACGAGCAGTACTTC.

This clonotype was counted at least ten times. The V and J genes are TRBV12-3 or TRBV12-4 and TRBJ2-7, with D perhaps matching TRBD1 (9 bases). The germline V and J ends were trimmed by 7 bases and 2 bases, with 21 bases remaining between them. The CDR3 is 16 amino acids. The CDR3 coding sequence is TGTGCCAGCAACTCGGGAGGGACAGGGACGGCCTACGAGCAGTACTTC. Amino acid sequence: CASNSGGTGTAYEQYF.

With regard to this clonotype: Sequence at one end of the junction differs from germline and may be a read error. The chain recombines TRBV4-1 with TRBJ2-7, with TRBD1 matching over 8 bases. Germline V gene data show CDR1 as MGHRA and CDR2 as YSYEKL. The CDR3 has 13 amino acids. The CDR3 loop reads CASSSDRASEQYF. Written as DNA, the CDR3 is TGTGCCAGCAGTTCGGACAGGGCATCCGAGCAGTACTTC.

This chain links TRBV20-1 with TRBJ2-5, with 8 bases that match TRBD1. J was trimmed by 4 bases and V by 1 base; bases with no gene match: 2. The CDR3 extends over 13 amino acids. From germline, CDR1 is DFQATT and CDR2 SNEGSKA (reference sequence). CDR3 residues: CSARVGQGETQYF. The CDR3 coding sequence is TGCAGTGCTAGAGTCGGACAGGGAGAGACCCAGTACTTC.

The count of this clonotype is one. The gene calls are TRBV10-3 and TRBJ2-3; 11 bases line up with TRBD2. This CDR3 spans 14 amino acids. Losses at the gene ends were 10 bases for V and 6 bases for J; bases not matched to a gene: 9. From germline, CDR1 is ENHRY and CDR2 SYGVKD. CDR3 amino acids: CASRASGRSDTQYF. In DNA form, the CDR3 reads TGTGCCAGCAGGGCTAGCGGGAGGTCGGATACGCAGTATTTT.

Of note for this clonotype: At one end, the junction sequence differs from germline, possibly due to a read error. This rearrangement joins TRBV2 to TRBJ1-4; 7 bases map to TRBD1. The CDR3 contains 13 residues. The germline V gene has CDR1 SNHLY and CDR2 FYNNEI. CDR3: CASSWQGDENLFF. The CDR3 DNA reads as TGTGCCAGCAGTTGGCAGGGGGATGAAAACCTGTTTTTT.

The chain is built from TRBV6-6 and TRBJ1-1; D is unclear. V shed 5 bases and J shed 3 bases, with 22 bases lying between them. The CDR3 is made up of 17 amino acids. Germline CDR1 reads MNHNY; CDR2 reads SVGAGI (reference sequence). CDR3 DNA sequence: TGTGCCAGCAGTGACCCCAACTTTCGGGCAGGAGACACTGAAGCTTTCTTT. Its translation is CASSDPNFRAGDTEAFF.

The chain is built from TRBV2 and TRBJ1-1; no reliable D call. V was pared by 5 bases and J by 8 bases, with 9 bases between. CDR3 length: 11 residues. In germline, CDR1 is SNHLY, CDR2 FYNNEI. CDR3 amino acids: CASSRATEAFF. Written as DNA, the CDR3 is TGTGCCAGCAGTAGGGCGACAGAAGCTTTCTTT.